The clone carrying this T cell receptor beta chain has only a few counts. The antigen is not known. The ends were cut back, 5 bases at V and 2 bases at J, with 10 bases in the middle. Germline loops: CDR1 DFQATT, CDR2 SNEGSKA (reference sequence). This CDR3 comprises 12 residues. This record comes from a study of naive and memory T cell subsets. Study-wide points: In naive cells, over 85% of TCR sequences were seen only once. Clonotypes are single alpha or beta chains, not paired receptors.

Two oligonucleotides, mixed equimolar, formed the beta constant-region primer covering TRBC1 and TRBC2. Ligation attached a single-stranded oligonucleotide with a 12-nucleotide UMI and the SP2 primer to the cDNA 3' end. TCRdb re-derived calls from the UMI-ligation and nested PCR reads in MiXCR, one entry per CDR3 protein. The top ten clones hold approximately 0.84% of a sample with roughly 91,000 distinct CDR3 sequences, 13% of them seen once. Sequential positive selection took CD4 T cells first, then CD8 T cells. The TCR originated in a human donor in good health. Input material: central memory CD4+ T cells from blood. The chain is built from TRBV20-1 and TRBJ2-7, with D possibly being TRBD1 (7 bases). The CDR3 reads CSARRGAYEQYF. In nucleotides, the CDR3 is TGCAGTGCTCGCAGGGGGGCCTACGAGCAGTACTTC.